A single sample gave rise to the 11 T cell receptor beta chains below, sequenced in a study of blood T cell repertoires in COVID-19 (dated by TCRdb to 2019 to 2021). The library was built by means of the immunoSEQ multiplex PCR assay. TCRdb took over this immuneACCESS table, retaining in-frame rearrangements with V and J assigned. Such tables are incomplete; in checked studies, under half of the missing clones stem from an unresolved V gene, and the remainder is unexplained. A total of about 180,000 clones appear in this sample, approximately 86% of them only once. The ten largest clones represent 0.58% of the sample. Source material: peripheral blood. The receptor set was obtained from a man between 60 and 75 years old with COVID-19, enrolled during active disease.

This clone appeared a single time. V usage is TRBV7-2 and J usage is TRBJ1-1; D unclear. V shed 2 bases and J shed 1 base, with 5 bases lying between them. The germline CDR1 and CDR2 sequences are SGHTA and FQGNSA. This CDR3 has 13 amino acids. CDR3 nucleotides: TGTGCCAGCAGCTTACAGAAGAACACTGAAGCTTTCTTT. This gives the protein CASSLQKNTEAFF.

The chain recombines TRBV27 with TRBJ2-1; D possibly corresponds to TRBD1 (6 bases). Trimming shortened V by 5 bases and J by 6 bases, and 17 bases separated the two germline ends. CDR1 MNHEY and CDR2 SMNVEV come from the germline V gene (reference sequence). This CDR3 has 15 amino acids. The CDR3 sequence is CASSGGDWGGNEQFF. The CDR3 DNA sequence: TGTGCCAGCAGTGGGGGCGACTGGGGCGGCAATGAGCAGTTCTTC.

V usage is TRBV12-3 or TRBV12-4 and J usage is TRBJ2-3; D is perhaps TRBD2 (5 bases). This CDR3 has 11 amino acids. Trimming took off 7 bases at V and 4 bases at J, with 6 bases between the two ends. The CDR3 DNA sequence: TGTGCCAGCAATAGCGCAGATACGCAGTATTTT. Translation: CASNSADTQYF.

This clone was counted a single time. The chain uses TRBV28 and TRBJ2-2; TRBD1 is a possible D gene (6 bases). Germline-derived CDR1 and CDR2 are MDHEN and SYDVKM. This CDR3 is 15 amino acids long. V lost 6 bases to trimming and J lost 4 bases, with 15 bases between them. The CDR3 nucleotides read TGTGCCAGCAGCGGCCAGGGGTTTGGCACCGGGGAGCTGTTTTTT. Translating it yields CASSGQGFGTGELFF.

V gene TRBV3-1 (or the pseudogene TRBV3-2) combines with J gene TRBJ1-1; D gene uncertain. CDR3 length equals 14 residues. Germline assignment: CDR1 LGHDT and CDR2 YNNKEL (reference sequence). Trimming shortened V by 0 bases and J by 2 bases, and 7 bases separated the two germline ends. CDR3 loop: CASSQDSGNTEAFF. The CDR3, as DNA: TGTGCCAGCAGCCAAGATTCAGGAAACACTGAAGCTTTCTTT.

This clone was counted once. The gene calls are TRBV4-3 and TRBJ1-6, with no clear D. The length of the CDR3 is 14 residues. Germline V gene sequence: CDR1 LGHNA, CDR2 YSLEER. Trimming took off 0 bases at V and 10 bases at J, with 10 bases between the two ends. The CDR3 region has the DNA TGCGCCAGCAGCCAAGAGGGCCTGCAGTCACCCCTCCACTTT. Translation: CASSQEGLQSPLHF.

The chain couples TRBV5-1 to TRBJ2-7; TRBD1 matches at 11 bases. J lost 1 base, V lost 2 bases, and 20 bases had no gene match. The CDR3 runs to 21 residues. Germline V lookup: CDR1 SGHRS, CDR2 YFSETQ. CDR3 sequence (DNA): TGCGCCAGCAGCTTCAGTTACGAGCGGGACAGGGGGTTTAGGAGTTCCTACGAGCAGTACTTC. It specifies CASSFSYERDRGFRSSYEQYF. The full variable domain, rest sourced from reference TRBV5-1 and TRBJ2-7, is KAGVTQTPRYLIKTRGQQVTLSCSPISGHRSVSWYQQTPGQGLQFLFEYFSETQRNKGNFPGRFSGRQFSNSRSEMNVSTLELGDSALYLCASSFSYERDRGFRSSYEQYFGPGTRLTVT.

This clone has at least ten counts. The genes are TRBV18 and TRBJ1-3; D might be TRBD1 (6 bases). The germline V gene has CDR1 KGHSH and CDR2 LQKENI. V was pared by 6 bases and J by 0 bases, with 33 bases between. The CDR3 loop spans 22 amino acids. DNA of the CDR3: TGTGCCAGCTCGCGCGCCACAGGGATACCGCTCCGACCGAGACTCTCTGGAAACACCATATATTTT. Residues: CASSRATGIPLRPRLSGNTIYF.

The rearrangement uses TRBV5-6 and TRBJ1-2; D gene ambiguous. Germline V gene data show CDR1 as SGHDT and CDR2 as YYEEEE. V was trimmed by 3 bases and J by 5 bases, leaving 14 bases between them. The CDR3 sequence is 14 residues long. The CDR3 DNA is TGTGCCAGCAGCTCCCCCCCGGGAGCATATGGCTACACCTTC. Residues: CASSSPPGAYGYTF.

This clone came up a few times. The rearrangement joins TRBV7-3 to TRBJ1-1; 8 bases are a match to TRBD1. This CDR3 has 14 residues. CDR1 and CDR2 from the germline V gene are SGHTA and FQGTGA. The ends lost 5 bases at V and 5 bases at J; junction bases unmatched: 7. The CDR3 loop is CASSAGTGETEAFF. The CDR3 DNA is TGTGCCAGCAGCGCCGGGACAGGAGAAACTGAAGCTTTCTTT.

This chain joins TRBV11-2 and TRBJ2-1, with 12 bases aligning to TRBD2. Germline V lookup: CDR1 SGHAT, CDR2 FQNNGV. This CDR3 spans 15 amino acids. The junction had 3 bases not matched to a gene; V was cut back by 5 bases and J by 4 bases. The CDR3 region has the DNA TGTGCCAGCAGCCGGACTAGCGGGGAGTACAATGAGCAGTTCTTC. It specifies CASSRTSGEYNEQFF.